This entry features one T cell receptor (beta chain) sequence. The target antigen is unknown. TCRdb itself ran the reads through MiXCR, one entry per CDR3 protein. The sample includes under 300,000 distinct CDR3 sequences, roughly a fifth of them seen just once. V was trimmed by 5 bases and J by 3 bases, leaving 17 bases between them. CDR1 and CDR2 (germline): MNHNS, SASEGT. The length of the CDR3 is 16 residues. This sample is part of a study of T cell repertoires in cytomegalovirus infection. Study results and limitations: Identification of carriers of CMV plus the relevant HLA was achieved through cumulative public TCR beta family frequency.

This receptor was obtained from a human donor in good health (CMV status not recorded). Some clones in this sample may be carry-over from other donors' samples. Here the sequenced sample was cultured PBMCs, taken from culture after CMV antigen stimulation. J is TRBJ2-1 and V is TRBV6-1; D not resolved. The chain's CDR3 is CASSFGPPPSYNEQFF. For the CDR3, the DNA is TGTGCCAGCAGTTTCGGACCGCCCCCAAGCTACAATGAGCAGTTCTTC.